This T cell receptor (beta chain) came from a study of blood T cell repertoires in COVID-19. Germline lookup yields CDR1 ENHRY and CDR2 SYGVKD. The ends were cut back, 10 bases at V and 6 bases at J, with 21 bases in the middle. The CDR3 runs to 14 residues. TCRdb keeps only in-frame clones here, not all; method: immunoSEQ multiplex PCR. This repertoire shows about 200,000 clones, 80% to 90% found once; its top ten account for 3.8%. The J gene is TRBJ1-2, the V gene TRBV10-3; D is perhaps TRBD1 (5 bases). This TCR was recovered from a woman between 35 and 50 years old with acute COVID-19. Sample: PBMCs or T cells enriched from blood (not recorded which). CDR3 protein: CANNQFGGGNGYTF. The CDR3 DNA reads as TGTGCCAACAACCAATTCGGGGGGGGGAATGGCTACACCTTC.